This record looks at one TCR beta chain sequence and its context. The germline V gene encodes CDR1 SNHLY and CDR2 FYNNEI. Losses at the gene ends were 6 bases for V and 2 bases for J; bases not matched to a gene: 1. This CDR3 region has 14 residues. These data come from a study of chemoradiotherapy in HPV16-positive cancers. This table comes from immunoSEQ multiplex PCR, and its TCRdb copy is limited to in-frame clones, with some not included. Among 25,000 to 30,000 clones listed, more than 80% were seen once. The TCR comes from a human donor with HPV-associated anogenital cancer. The starting material was blood, obtained from a patient who underwent chemoradiotherapy. The chain joins TRBV2 to TRBJ1-4; 9 positions agree with TRBD1. The CDR3 bases are TGTGCCAGCAGGGACAGGGGTACTAATGAAAAACTGTTTTTT. This translates into CASRDRGTNEKLFF.